The clone carrying this TCR beta chain was seen many times. Its antigen remains unknown. The data are from a study of identical twins. Findings and caveats of the study: Less excess twin sharing appeared in beta out-of-frame sequences. Fewer insertions marked abundant cord blood beta clonotypes; young adult naive trended weakly, memory not at all.

Everyone who donated was a healthy Caucasian. Template switching created a universal primer site, and the cDNA included unique molecular identifiers. TCRdb recomputed calls from the 5' RACE reads with MiXCR, one row per CDR3 protein. Among roughly 1,500,000 distinct CDR3 sequences listed, roughly 35% were seen once. Trimming removed 2 bases at V and 5 bases at J, with 13 bases between. The CDR3 totals 13 residues. Per germline, CDR1 SQVTM and CDR2 ANQGSEA. The chain uses TRBV29-1 and TRBJ2-7; D possibly corresponds to TRBD2 (7 bases). Material for sequencing was cord blood. The receptor was isolated from a newborn girl in good health. Here the CDR3 DNA reads TGCAGCGTTGAAAGGGGGGGGCGCAACGAGCAGTACTTC. Residues: CSVERGGRNEQYF.